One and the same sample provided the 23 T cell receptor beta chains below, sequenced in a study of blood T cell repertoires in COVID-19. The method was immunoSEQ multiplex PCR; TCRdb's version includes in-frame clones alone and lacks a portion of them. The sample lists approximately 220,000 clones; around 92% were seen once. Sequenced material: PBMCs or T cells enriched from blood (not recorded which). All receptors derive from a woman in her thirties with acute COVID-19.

For the CDR3, the DNA is TGTGCCAGCAGCCAAGATTCGAATAGCGGGTACACCGGGGAGCTGTTTTTT. Protein: CASSQDSNSGYTGELFF. V and J are TRBV4-2 and TRBJ2-2; 7 nucleotides align to TRBD2. In germline, CDR1 is LGHNA, CDR2 YNFKEQ. CDR3 length: 17 amino acids. V dropped 0 bases and J dropped 3; count of bases not matched to a gene: 7.

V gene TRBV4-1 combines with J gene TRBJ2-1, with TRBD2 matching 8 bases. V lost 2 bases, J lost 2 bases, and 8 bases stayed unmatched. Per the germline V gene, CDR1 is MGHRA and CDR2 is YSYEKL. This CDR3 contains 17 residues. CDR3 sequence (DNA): TGCGCCAGCAGCCAACCCAAGCGGGGGAAAGCCTACAATGAGCAGTTCTTC. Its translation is CASSQPKRGKAYNEQFF.

The DNA for the CDR3 is TGTGCCAGCAGTAAAAGACAGGGGTCGGAAGAGACCCAGTACTTC. Amino acids: CASSKRQGSEETQYF. This rearrangement joins TRBV27 to TRBJ2-5; 8 positions agree with TRBD1. CDR3 length equals 15 residues. The germline V gene has CDR1 MNHEY and CDR2 SMNVEV (reference sequence). J was trimmed by 3 bases and V by 5 bases; bases with no gene match: 8.

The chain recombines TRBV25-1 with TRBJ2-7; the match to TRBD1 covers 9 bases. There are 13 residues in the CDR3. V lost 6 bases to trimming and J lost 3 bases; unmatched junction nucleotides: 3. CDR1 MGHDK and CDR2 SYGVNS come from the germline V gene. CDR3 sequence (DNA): TGTGCCAGCAGCGGACAGGGGATCTACGAGCAGTACTTC. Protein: CASSGQGIYEQYF.

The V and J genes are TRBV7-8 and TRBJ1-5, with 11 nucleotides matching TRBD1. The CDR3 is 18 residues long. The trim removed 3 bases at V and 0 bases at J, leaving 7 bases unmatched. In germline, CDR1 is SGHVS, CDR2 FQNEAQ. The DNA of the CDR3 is TGTGCCAGCAGCTTGAAGGACAGGGGGCCCTATAGCAATCAGCCCCAGCATTTT. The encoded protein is CASSLKDRGPYSNQPQHF.

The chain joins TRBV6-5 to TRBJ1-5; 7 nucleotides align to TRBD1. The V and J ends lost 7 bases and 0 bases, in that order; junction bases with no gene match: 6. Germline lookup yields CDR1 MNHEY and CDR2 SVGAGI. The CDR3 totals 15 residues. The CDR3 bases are TGTGCCAGCATCGGGACAGCTTATAGCAATCAGCCCCAGCATTTT. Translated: CASIGTAYSNQPQHF.

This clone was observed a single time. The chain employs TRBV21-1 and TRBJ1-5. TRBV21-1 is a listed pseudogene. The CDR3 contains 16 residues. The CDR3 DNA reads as TGTGCCAGCAGCAAAGGGTGGCGGTATAGCAATCAGCCCCAGCATTTT. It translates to CASSKGWRYSNQPQHF.

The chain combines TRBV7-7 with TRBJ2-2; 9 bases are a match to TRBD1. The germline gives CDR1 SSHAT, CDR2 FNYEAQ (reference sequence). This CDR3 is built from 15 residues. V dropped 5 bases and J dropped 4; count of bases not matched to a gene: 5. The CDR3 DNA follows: TGTGCCAGCAGCCCTAGACAGGGGGTCACCGGGGAGCTGTTTTTT. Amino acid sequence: CASSPRQGVTGELFF. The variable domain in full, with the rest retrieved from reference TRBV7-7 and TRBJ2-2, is GAGVSQSPRYKVTKRGQDVTLRCDPISSHATLYWYQQALGQGPEFLTYFNYEAQPDKSGLPSDRFSAERPEGSISTLTIQRTEQRDSAMYRCASSPRQGVTGELFFGEGSRLTVL.

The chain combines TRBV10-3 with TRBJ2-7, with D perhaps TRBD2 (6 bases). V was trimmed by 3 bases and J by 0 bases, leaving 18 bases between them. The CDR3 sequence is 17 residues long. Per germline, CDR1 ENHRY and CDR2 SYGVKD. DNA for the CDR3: TGTGCCATCAGTGACCCGGGACGGGGGTCTAGCTCCTACGAGCAGTACTTC. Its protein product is CAISDPGRGSSSYEQYF.

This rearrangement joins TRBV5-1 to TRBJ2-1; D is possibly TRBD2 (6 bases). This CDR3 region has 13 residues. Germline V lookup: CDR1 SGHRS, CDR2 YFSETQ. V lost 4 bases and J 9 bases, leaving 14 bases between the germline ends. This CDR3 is CASSPAGSGEQFF. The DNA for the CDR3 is TGCGCCAGCAGCCCGGCGGGTAGCGGTGAGCAGTTCTTC.

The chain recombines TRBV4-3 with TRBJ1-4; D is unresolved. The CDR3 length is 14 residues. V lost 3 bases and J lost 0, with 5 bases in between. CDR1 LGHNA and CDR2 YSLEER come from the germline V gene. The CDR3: CASSHGATNEKLFF. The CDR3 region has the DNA TGCGCCAGCAGCCACGGGGCAACTAATGAAAAACTGTTTTTT.

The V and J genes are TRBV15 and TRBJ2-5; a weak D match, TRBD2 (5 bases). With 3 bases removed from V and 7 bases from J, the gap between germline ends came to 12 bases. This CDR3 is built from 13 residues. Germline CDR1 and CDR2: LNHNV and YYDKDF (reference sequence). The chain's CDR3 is CATSRSHEGTQYF. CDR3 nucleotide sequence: TGTGCCACCAGCAGGAGCCATGAGGGGACCCAGTACTTC.

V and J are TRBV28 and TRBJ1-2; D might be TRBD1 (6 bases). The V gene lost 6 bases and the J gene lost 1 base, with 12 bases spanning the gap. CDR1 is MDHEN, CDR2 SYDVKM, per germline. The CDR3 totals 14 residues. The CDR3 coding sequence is TGTGCCAGCAGGGAGGACAGCCTTAACTATGGCTACACCTTC. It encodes CASREDSLNYGYTF.

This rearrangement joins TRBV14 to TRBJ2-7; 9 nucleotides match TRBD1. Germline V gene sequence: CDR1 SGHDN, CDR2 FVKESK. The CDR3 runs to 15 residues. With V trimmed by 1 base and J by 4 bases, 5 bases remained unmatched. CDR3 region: CASSQVWTGEYEQYF. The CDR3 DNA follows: TGTGCCAGCAGCCAAGTGTGGACAGGGGAATACGAGCAGTACTTC.

CDR3 nucleotides: TGTGCCAGCAGCAAAAAACGGGACAGGGGAGATACGCAGTATTTT. It is translated as CASSKKRDRGDTQYF. The chain joins TRBV5-4 to TRBJ2-3; 10 bases are a match to TRBD1. With 4 bases clipped from V and 5 bases from J, the junction kept 7 bases outside the gene matches. This CDR3 is built from 15 residues. Per germline, CDR1 SGHNT and CDR2 YYREEE (reference sequence).

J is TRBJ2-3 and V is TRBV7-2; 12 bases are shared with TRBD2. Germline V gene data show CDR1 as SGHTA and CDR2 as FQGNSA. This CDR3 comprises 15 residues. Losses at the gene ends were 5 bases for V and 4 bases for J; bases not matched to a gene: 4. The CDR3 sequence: CASSRTSGVSDTQYF. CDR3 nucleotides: TGTGCCAGCAGCCGGACTAGCGGGGTTTCAGATACGCAGTATTTT.

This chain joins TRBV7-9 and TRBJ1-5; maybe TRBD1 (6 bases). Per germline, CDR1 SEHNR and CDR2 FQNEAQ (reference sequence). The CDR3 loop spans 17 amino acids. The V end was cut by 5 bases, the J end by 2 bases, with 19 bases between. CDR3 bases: TGTGCCAGCAGCCCCAATCAGGGGCAAGGTGGCAATCAGCCCCAGCATTTT. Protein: CASSPNQGQGGNQPQHF.

CDR3 nucleotide sequence: TGCGCCAGCACCGAGGGGGTCCTCGGGGAGCTGTTTTTT. This codes for CASTEGVLGELFF. V gene TRBV10-1 combines with J gene TRBJ2-2; maybe TRBD1 (6 bases). The CDR3 runs 13 residues. Germline V gene data show CDR1 as WNHNN and CDR2 as SYGVQD (reference sequence). V lost 7 bases and J lost 7, with 13 bases in between.

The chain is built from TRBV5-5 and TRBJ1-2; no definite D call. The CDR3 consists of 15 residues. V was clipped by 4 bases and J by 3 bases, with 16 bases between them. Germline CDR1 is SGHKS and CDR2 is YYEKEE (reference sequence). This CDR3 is CASSLRELAYYGYTF. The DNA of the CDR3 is TGTGCCAGCAGCCTCCGGGAGCTAGCGTACTATGGCTACACCTTC.

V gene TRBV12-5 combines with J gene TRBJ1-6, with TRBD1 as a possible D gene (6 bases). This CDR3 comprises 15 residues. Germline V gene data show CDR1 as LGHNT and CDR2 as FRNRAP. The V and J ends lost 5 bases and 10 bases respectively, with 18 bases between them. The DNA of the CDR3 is TGTGCTAGTGGTGAACCGGGACACCGTCAGTCACCCCTCCACTTT. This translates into CASGEPGHRQSPLHF.

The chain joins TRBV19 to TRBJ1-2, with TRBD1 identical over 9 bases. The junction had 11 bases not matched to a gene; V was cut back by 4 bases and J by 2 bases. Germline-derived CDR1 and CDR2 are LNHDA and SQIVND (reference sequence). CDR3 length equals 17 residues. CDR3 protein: CASSNLLGTGFNYGYTF. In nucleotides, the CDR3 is TGTGCCAGTAGTAACCTCCTCGGGACAGGGTTCAACTATGGCTACACCTTC.

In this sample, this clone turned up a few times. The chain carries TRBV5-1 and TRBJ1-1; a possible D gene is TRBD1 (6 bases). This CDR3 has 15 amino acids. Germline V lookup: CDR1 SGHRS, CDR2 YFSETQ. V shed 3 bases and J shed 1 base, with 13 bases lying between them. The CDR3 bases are TGCGCCAGCAGCTCGGAGGGGGGGAAGAACACTGAAGCTTTCTTT. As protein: CASSSEGGKNTEAFF.

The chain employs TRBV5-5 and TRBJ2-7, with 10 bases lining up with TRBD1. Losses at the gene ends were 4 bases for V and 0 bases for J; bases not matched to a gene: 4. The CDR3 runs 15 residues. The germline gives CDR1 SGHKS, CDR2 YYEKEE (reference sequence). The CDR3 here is CASSRGQGISYEQYF. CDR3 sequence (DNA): TGTGCCAGCAGCCGGGGACAGGGGATCTCCTACGAGCAGTACTTC.